The clone carrying this T cell receptor beta chain was recorded at least ten times. The sample is drawn from a study of post-analysis software for immune sequencing data. Unique molecular identifiers tagged the TCR beta cDNA libraries. One entry per CDR3 protein, called by TCRdb with MiXCR from the PCR reads. The sample carries approximately 570,000 distinct CDR3 sequences, roughly 40% recorded once. This receptor was identified in a girl aged 5 to 17 with multiple sclerosis. Sequenced input: blood.

CDR3 protein: CASSSSGGNQPQHF. The CDR3 bases are TGTGCCAGCAGTTCCTCGGGGGGCAATCAGCCCCAGCATTTT. The genes are TRBV12-3 or TRBV12-4 and TRBJ1-5; D is possibly TRBD1 (5 bases). The ends were cut back, 4 bases at V and 2 bases at J, with 9 bases in the middle. The CDR3 is 14 residues long.